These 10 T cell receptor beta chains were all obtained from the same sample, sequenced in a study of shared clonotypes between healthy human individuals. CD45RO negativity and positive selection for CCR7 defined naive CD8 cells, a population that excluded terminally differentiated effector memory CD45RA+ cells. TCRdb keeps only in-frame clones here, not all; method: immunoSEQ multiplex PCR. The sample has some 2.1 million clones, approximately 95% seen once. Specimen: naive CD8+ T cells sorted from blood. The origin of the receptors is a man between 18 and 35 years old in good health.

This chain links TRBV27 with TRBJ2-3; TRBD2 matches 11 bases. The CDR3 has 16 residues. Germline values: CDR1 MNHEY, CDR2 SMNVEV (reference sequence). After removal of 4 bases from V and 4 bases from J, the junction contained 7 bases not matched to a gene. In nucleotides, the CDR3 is TGTGCCAGCAGTTCGCGACTAGCGGGATGGCCAGATACGCAGTATTTT. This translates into CASSSRLAGWPDTQYF.

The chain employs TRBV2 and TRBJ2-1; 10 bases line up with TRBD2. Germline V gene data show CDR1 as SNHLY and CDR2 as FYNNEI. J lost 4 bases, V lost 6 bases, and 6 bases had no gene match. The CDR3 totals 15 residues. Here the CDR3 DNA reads TGTGCCAGCAGCGCCCTAGCGGGGGATTACAATGAGCAGTTCTTC. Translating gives CASSALAGDYNEQFF.

In DNA form, the CDR3 reads TGTGCCAGCAGTGACTGGTCTAGCGGGCCGTACAATGAGCAGTTCTTC. Translation gives CASSDWSSGPYNEQFF. The chain carries TRBV2 and TRBJ2-1; 8 nucleotides align to TRBD2. V gave up 3 bases and J gave up 4 bases; unmatched junction bases: 8. Germline-derived CDR1 and CDR2 are SNHLY and FYNNEI. The CDR3 has 16 amino acids.

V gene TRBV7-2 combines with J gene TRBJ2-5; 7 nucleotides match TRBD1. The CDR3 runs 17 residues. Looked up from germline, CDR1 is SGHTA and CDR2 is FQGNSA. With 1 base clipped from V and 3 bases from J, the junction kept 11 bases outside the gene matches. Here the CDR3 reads CASSLVPLWQGEETQYF. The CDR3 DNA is TGTGCCAGCAGCTTAGTTCCTCTTTGGCAGGGGGAAGAGACCCAGTACTTC.

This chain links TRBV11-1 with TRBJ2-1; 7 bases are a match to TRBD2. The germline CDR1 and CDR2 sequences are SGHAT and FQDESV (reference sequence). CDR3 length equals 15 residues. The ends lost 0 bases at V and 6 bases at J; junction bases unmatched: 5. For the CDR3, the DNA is TGTGCCAGCAGCTTAGCCCGGGGAGGGACCAATGAGCAGTTCTTC. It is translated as CASSLARGGTNEQFF.

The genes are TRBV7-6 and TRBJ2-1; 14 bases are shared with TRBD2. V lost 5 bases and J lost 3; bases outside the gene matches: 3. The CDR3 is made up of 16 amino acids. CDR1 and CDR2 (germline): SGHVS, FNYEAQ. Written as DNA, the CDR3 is TGTGCCAGCAGCCAAGGGACTAGCGGGAGCTACAATGAGCAGTTCTTC. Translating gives CASSQGTSGSYNEQFF.

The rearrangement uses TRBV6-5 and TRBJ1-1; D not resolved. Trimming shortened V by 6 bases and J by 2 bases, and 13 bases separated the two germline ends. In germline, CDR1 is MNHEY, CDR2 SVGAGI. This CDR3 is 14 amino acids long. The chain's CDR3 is CASRPQVGNTEAFF. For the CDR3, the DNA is TGTGCCAGCAGACCCCAGGTCGGCAACACTGAAGCTTTCTTT.

The CDR3 spells CASSLDRGLAGEIYEQYF. As DNA, the CDR3 is TGTGCCAGCAGCTTGGACCGGGGTCTAGCGGGAGAGATCTACGAGCAGTACTTC. The chain joins TRBV5-6 to TRBJ2-7; 10 bases map to TRBD2. The V gene end was trimmed by 0 bases and the J gene end by 3 bases; junction bases not matched to a gene: 12. The germline CDR1 and CDR2 sequences are SGHDT and YYEEEE. This CDR3 region has 18 residues.

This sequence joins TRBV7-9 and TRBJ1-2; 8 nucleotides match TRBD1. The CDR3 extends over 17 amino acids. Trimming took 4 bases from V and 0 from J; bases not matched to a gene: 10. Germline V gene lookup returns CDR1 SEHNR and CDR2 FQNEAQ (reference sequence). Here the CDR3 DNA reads TGTGCCAGCAGCTCCTCGACAGGGGCCATTTCTAACTATGGCTACACCTTC. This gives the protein CASSSSTGAISNYGYTF.

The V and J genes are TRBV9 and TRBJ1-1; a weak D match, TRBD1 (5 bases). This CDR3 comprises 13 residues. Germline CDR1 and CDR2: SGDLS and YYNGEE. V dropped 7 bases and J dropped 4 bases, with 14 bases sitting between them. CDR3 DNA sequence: TGTGCCAGCGGCGGTCAGGGCAGCACTGAAGCTTTCTTT. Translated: CASGGQGSTEAFF.